Presented here are 21 T cell receptor beta chains from one specimen sequenced in a study of CD8 T cells in ankylosing spondylitis. Study outcomes and limitations: One TCR beta motif, made up of seven to nine highly homologous variants, appeared characteristic of ankylosing spondylitis blood.

These receptors' targets are unknown. TCRdb analysed the 5' RACE reads with MiXCR anew, one entry per CDR3 protein. The sample lists 700,000 to 1,000,000 distinct CDR3 sequences, approximately 10% occurring once. Sequenced material: blood, either unsorted or a sorted T cell fraction (not recorded which). These receptor sequences come from a male donor with ankylosing spondylitis.

V and J are TRBV20-1 and TRBJ2-1; tentatively, D is TRBD1 (5 bases). Trimming removed 5 bases from V and 1 base from J, with 12 bases in between. This CDR3 comprises 14 residues. Germline assignment: CDR1 DFQATT and CDR2 SNEGSKA (reference sequence). The CDR3 protein is CSARTRDSYNEQFF. As DNA, the CDR3 is TGCAGTGCTCGGACAAGGGATTCCTACAATGAGCAGTTCTTC.

This clonotype was seen at least ten times. The V call is TRBV20-1, the J call TRBJ1-2; D is perhaps TRBD1 (6 bases). V lost 6 bases and J 4 bases, leaving 15 bases between the germline ends. The CDR3 has 13 residues. CDR1 is DFQATT, CDR2 SNEGSKA, per germline (reference sequence). The CDR3 bases are TGCAGTGCAATTGACGGGGGGCTCTATGGCTACACCTTC. Translation gives CSAIDGGLYGYTF.

V gene TRBV5-8 combines with J gene TRBJ2-5; 9 bases align to TRBD2. CDR3 size: 14 residues. The germline CDR1 and CDR2 sequences are SGHTS and YDEGEE. V was pared by 3 bases and J by 5 bases, with 5 bases of the junction left unmatched. CDR3 residues: CASSSGLARETQYF. CDR3 nucleotides: TGTGCCAGCAGCTCGGGACTAGCTAGGGAGACCCAGTACTTC.

CDR3 sequence reads: CASRLLSGRDWAGELFF. In DNA, the CDR3 is TGTGCCAGCAGGCTCCTTAGCGGGAGAGATTGGGCCGGGGAGCTGTTTTTT. The chain combines TRBV6-1 with TRBJ2-2; the match to TRBD2 covers 9 bases. CDR1 and CDR2 (germline): MNHNS, SASEGT. V shed 6 bases, J shed 6 bases, and the junction held 14 bases outside the gene matches. The CDR3 sequence is 17 residues long.

The V and J genes are TRBV6-2 or TRBV6-3 and TRBJ2-1; a possible D gene is TRBD2 (6 bases). The germline V gene encodes CDR1 MNHEY and CDR2 SVGEGT. Deletions cut 10 bases from V and 0 bases from J, with 19 bases between. The CDR3 spans 16 residues. The CDR3 DNA reads as TGTGCCACCCGGACGCTCGGAGGGGCCTCCTACAATGAGCAGTTCTTC. Translation: CATRTLGGASYNEQFF.

This clonotype was counted only a few times. This chain uses TRBV12-3 or TRBV12-4 with TRBJ2-7, with 8 bases lining up with TRBD1. The CDR3 is 14 amino acids. Losses at the gene ends were 6 bases for V and 3 bases for J; bases not matched to a gene: 7. The CDR3 reads CASSRTGTRYEQYF. In DNA, the CDR3 is TGTGCCAGCAGCCGGACAGGGACCCGCTACGAGCAGTACTTC.

This clonotype has a handful of counts. The V gene is TRBV18, the J gene TRBJ1-3; D not certain. The germline V and J ends were trimmed by 3 bases and 9 bases, with 15 bases remaining between them. CDR1 is KGHSH and CDR2 is LQKENI in the germline V gene. This CDR3 has 14 residues. CDR3 DNA: TGTGCCAGCTCACCGAAGTGGCGCTTCGGCACCATATATTTT. Its protein product is CASSPKWRFGTIYF.

This chain links TRBV4-3 with TRBJ1-6; 7 nucleotides match TRBD1. Germline lookup yields CDR1 LGHNA and CDR2 YSLEER. The CDR3 is 15 residues long. V shed 1 base and J 7 bases; nucleotides not matched to a gene: 4. The CDR3 DNA reads TGCGCCAGCAGCCAAGCACAGGGGTTAAATTCACCCCTCCACTTT. Amino acid sequence: CASSQAQGLNSPLHF.

This clonotype was seen a handful of times. V gene TRBV5-1 combines with J gene TRBJ2-2, with 11 bases that match TRBD2. Germline lookup yields CDR1 SGHRS and CDR2 YFSETQ. V lost 4 bases and J lost 5; bases outside the gene matches: 4. This CDR3 comprises 15 residues. The CDR3 nucleotides are TGCGCCAGCAGCACTAGCGGGGGAAGGACCGGGGAGCTGTTTTTT. Protein product: CASSTSGGRTGELFF.

V gene TRBV20-1 combines with J gene TRBJ1-4; 7 bases agree with TRBD1. The CDR3 contains 15 residues. CDR1 and CDR2 (germline): DFQATT, SNEGSKA (reference sequence). After removal of 4 bases from V and 7 bases from J, the junction contained 12 bases not matched to a gene. CDR3 sequence (DNA): TGCAGTGCTAACAAAGGGGGCGAGGAGGGTGAAAAACTGTTTTTT. Protein product: CSANKGGEEGEKLFF.

The chain is built from TRBV6-5 and TRBJ2-7; TRBD2 might be the D (6 bases). CDR1 and CDR2 from the germline V gene are MNHEY and SVGAGI. The CDR3 spans 14 residues. The germline V and J ends were trimmed by 2 bases and 3 bases, with 11 bases remaining between them. CDR3 loop: CASSYGAGGYEQYF. CDR3 DNA sequence: TGTGCCAGCAGTTACGGGGCCGGGGGCTACGAGCAGTACTTC.

This clonotype has a count of ten or more. The CDR3 bases are TGCAGTGCTAACGACAGGGGGCGAGAGACCCAGTACTTC. Protein product: CSANDRGRETQYF. This chain uses TRBV20-1 with TRBJ2-5, with TRBD1 identical over 10 bases. CDR3 length: 13 residues. J lost 4 bases, V lost 4 bases, and 3 bases had no gene match. Germline V lookup: CDR1 DFQATT, CDR2 SNEGSKA (reference sequence).

This clonotype showed up many times. V and J are TRBV29-1 and TRBJ1-5; D possibly corresponds to TRBD1 (6 bases). Looked up from germline, CDR1 is SQVTM and CDR2 is ANQGSEA. The CDR3 is 13 amino acids. V gave up 5 bases and J gave up 3 bases, with 11 bases separating them. The CDR3 nucleotides read TGCAGCGTTCAGGGGAATGACAATCAGCCCCAGCATTTT. Translating gives CSVQGNDNQPQHF.

This clonotype was observed a handful of times. The chain links TRBV7-8 to TRBJ2-3; TRBD2 agrees at 14 bases. CDR3 length: 14 residues. CDR1 and CDR2 (germline): SGHVS, FQNEAQ. V shed 5 bases, J shed 8 bases, and the junction held 3 bases outside the gene matches. The CDR3 sequence is CASSTGLAGGTQYF. In DNA form, the CDR3 reads TGTGCCAGCAGCACAGGACTAGCGGGAGGTACGCAGTATTTT.

J is TRBJ2-5 and V is TRBV7-9; tentatively, D is TRBD2 (6 bases). Trimming pared 11 bases from V and 6 bases from J, leaving 16 bases between. The length of the CDR3 is 12 residues. Germline-derived CDR1 and CDR2 are SEHNR and FQNEAQ (reference sequence). The CDR3 reads CASALAIKTQYF. The CDR3 DNA sequence: TGTGCCTCCGCTCTAGCGATAAAGACCCAGTACTTC.

The chain has TRBV6-5 and TRBJ2-4; D ambiguous. This CDR3 has 15 amino acids. V was clipped by 0 bases and J by 0 bases, with 6 bases between them. Germline CDR1 reads MNHEY; CDR2 reads SVGAGI. DNA for the CDR3: TGTGCCAGCAGTTACTCGTCCCTAGCCAAAAACATTCAGTACTTC. It encodes CASSYSSLAKNIQYF.

The chain is built from TRBV5-1 and TRBJ2-7; D is possibly TRBD2 (5 bases). This CDR3 spans 16 amino acids. V was pared by 5 bases and J by 0 bases, with 18 bases between. Germline V lookup: CDR1 SGHRS, CDR2 YFSETQ. This CDR3 reads CASRRTSDPSSYEQYF. DNA for the CDR3: TGCGCCAGCAGAAGGACTTCTGATCCCAGCTCCTACGAGCAGTACTTC.

In this sample, this clonotype turned up a few times. The chain has TRBV5-6 and TRBJ2-1; possibly TRBD1 for D (6 bases). Trimming shortened V by 3 bases and J by 5 bases, and 12 bases separated the two germline ends. This CDR3 comprises 14 residues. Germline-derived CDR1 and CDR2 are SGHDT and YYEEEE. CDR3 residues: CASSYRVVHNEQFF. The DNA of the CDR3 is TGTGCCAGCAGCTACAGGGTTGTCCACAATGAGCAGTTCTTC.

This clonotype was picked up one time. The rearrangement links TRBV7-2 to TRBJ2-7, with D maybe TRBD1 (6 bases). Looked up from germline, CDR1 is SGHTA and CDR2 is FQGNSA. This CDR3 comprises 14 residues. V was trimmed by 0 bases and J by 4 bases, leaving 10 bases between them. CDR3 nucleotides: TGTGCCAGCAGCTTAGCTGCTCAGGGGTACGAGCAGTACTTC. It yields the protein CASSLAAQGYEQYF.

This clonotype occurred a few times. CDR3 sequence (DNA): TGCGCCAGCAGCTCGGGACAGGGGGCAGGAGAGACCCAGTACTTC. This codes for CASSSGQGAGETQYF. The chain is built from TRBV5-1 and TRBJ2-5; 12 bases are a match to TRBD1. This CDR3 has 15 residues. Per the germline V gene, CDR1 is SGHRS and CDR2 is YFSETQ. With 3 bases clipped from V and 4 bases from J, the junction kept 4 bases outside the gene matches. Supplemented by reference TRBV5-1 and TRBJ2-5, the full variable domain reads KAGVTQTPRYLIKTRGQQVTLSCSPISGHRSVSWYQQTPGQGLQFLFEYFSETQRNKGNFPGRFSGRQFSNSRSEMNVSTLELGDSALYLCASSSGQGAGETQYFGPGTRLLVL.

J is TRBJ1-2 and V is TRBV12-3 or TRBV12-4, with 8 bases lining up with TRBD1. The trim removed 7 bases at V and 6 bases at J, leaving 13 bases unmatched. The CDR3 runs 15 residues. In nucleotides, the CDR3 is TGTGCCAGCAACCCTCACCGGGACAGGTTTCATGGCTACACCTTC. It specifies CASNPHRDRFHGYTF.